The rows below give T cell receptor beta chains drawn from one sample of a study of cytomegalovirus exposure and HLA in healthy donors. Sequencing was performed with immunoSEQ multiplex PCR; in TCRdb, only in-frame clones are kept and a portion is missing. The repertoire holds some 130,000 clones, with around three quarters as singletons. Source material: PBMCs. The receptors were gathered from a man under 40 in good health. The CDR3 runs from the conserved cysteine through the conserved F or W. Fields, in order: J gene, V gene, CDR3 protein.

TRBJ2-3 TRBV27 CASEGEGDTQYF
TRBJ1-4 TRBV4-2 CASSQETGELFF
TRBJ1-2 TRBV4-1 CASSQGTQTYGYTF
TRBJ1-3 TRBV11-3 CASSLDFSGNTIYF
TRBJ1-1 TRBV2 CASRRQENTEAFF
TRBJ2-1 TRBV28 CASSLTDSSSYNEQFF
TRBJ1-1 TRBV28 CASSPTGVFNEAFF
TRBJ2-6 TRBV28 CVAAGPGANVLTF
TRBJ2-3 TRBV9 CASSVGLTRGTQYF
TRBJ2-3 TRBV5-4 CASSLSSGRSDTQYF
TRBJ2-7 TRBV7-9 CASSDGGRREQYF
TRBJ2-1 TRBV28 CASWGSGRRGRAYNEQFF
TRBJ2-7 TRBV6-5 CASSLALSYEQYF
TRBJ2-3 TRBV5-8 CASSFATLAGGPTDTQYF